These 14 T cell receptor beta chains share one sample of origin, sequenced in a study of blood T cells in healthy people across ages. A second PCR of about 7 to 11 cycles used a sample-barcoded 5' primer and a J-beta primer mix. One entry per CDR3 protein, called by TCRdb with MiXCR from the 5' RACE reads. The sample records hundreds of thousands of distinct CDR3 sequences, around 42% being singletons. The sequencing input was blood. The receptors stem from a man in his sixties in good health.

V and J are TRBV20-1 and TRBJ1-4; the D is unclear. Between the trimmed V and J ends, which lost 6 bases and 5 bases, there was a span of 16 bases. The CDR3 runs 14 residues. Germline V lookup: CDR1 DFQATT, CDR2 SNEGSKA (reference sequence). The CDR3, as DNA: TGCAGTGCCCCAAGGAGTCTAAACAATGAAAAACTGTTTTTT. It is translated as CSAPRSLNNEKLFF.

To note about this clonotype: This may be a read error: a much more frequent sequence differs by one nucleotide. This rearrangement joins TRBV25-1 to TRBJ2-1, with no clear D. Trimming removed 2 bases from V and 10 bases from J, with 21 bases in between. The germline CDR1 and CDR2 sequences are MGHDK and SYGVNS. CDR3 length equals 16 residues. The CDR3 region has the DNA TGTGCCAGCAGTGAAGTCGGCCAGGAACTCCTCTACGAGCAGTTCTTC. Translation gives CASSEVGQELLYEQFF.

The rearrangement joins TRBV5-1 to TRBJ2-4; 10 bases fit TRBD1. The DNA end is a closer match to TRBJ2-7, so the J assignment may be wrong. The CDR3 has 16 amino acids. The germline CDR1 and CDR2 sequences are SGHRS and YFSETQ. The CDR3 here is CASSSRGQGVSYEQYF. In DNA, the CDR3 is TGCGCCAGCAGCTCTCGAGGACAGGGGGTGAGCTACGAGCAGTACTTC.

CDR3 nucleotides: TGTGCCAGCAACTCAGGGGACAGGGCCTCAGGGGAGCAGTACTTC. This encodes CASNSGDRASGEQYF. The genes are TRBV7-9 and TRBJ2-7; 9 bases map to TRBD1. The V gene's germline CDR1 is SEHNR and CDR2 FQNEAQ (reference sequence). The V gene end was trimmed by 7 bases and the J gene end by 7 bases; junction bases not matched to a gene: 14. CDR3 size: 15 residues.

CDR3 residues: CASSFLGLAGKNEQFF. In DNA, the CDR3 is TGTGCCAGCAGTTTCCTAGGACTAGCGGGGAAGAATGAGCAGTTCTTC. The V and J genes are TRBV6-6 and TRBJ2-1, with 12 bases aligning to TRBD2. Germline-derived CDR1 and CDR2 are MNHNY and SVGAGI (reference sequence). The junction had 8 bases not matched to a gene; V was cut back by 4 bases and J by 7 bases. The CDR3 is 16 amino acids.

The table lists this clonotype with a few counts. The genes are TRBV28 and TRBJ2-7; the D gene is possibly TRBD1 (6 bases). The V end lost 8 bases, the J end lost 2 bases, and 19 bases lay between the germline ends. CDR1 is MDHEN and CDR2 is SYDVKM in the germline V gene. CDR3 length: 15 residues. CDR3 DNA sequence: TGTGCCAGCCGAACCCCAGGGGAGAGCCCCTACGAGCAGTACTTC. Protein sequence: CASRTPGESPYEQYF.

The CDR3 DNA sequence: TGCGCCAGCAGGAATGCCGGGACAAACAATGAGCAGTTCTTC. Its translation: CASRNAGTNNEQFF. V and J are TRBV5-1 and TRBJ2-1; possibly TRBD1 for D (6 bases). Looked up from germline, CDR1 is SGHRS and CDR2 is YFSETQ. This CDR3 comprises 14 residues. The V end was cut by 5 bases, the J end by 5 bases, with 14 bases between.

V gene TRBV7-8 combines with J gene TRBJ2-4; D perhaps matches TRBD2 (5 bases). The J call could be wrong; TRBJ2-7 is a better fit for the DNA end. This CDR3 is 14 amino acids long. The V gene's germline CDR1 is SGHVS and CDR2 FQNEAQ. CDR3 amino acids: CASSPRAIRDEQYF. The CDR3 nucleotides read TGTGCCAGCAGCCCGCGGGCCATTAGGGACGAGCAGTACTTC.

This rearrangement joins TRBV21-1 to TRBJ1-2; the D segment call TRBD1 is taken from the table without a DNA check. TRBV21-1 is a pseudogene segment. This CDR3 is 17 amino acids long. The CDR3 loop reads CASSKTGGARKPRRYTF. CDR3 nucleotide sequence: TGTGCCAGCAGCAAAACTGGGGGGGCCAGGAAGCCTAGGCGCTACACCTTC.

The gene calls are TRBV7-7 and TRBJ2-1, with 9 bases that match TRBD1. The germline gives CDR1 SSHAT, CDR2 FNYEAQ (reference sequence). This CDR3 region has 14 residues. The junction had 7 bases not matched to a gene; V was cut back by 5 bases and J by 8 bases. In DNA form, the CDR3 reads TGTGCCAGCAGCCAGGACAGGGGAACATATGAGCAGTTCTTC. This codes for CASSQDRGTYEQFF.

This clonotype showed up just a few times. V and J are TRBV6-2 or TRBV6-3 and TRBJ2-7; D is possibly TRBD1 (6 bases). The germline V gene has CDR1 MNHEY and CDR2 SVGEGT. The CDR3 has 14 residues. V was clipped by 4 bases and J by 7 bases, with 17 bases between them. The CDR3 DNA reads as TGTGCCAGCAGTTCGCTCGCAGGGGCCGGAGAGCAGTACTTC. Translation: CASSSLAGAGEQYF.

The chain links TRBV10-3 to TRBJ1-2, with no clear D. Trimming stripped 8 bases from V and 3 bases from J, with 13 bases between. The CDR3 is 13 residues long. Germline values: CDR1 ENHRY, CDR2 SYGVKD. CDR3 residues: CAIGRREDYGYTF. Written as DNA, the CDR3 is TGTGCCATCGGACGAAGGGAGGACTATGGCTACACCTTC.

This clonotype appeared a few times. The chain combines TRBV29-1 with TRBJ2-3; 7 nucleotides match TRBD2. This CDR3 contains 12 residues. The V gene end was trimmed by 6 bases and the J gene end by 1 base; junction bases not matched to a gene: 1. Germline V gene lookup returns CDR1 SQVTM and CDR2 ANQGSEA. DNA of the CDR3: TGCAGCGTGGGACTACGCACAGATACGCAGTATTTT. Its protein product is CSVGLRTDTQYF.

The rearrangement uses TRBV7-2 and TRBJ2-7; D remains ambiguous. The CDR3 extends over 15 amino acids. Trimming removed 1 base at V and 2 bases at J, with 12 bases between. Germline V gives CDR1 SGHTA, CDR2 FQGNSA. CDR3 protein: CASSLGAIPAYEQYF. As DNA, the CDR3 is TGTGCCAGCAGCTTAGGAGCGATTCCGGCCTACGAGCAGTACTTC.